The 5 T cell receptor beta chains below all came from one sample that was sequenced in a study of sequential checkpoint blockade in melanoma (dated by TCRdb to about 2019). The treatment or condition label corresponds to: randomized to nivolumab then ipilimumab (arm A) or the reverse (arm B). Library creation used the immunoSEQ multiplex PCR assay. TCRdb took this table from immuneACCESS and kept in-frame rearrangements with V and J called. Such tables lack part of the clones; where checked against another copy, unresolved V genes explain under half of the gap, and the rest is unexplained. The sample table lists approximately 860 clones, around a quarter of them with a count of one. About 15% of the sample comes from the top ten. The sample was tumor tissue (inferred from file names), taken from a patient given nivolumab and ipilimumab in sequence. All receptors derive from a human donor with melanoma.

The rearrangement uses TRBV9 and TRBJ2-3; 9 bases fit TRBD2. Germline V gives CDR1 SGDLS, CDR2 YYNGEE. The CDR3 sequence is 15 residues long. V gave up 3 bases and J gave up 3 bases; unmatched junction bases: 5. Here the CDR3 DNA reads TGTGCCAGCAGCGCAAGGAGCGGGGGGACAGATACGCAGTATTTT. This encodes CASSARSGGTDTQYF.

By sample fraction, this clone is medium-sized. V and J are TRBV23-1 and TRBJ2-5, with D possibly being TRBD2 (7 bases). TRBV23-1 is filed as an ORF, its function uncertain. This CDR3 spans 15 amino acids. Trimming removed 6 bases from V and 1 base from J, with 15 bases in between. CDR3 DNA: TGCGCCAGCAGCCAGGGGCGGGGGACCCAAGAGACCCAGTACTTC. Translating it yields CASSQGRGTQETQYF.

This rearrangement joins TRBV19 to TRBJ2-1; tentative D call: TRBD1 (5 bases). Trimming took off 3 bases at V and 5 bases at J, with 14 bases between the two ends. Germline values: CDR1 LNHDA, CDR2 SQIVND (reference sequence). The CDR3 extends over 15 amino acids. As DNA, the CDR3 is TGTGCCAGTAGTATTGTCCTGGGGCGCCACAATGAGCAGTTCTTC. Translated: CASSIVLGRHNEQFF.

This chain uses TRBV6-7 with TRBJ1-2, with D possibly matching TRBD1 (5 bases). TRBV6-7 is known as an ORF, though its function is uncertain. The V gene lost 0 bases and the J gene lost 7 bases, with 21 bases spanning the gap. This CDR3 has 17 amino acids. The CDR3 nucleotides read TGTGCCAGCAGTTACTCCCAGCGTGGCAGGGATGTGGGTGGCTACACCTTC. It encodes CASSYSQRGRDVGGYTF.

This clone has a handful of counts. The chain's CDR3 is CASSLAGGPHEQFF. For the CDR3, the DNA is TGTGCCAGCAGCTTAGCGGGGGGGCCCCATGAGCAGTTCTTC. The chain links TRBV11-1 to TRBJ2-1; TRBD2 might be the D (7 bases). V was pared by 0 bases and J by 8 bases, with 11 bases between. CDR1 is SGHAT, CDR2 FQDESV, per germline (reference sequence). This CDR3 region has 14 residues.